This T cell receptor (beta chain) was recovered during a study of T cell responses to AZD1222 COVID-19 vaccine. CDR3 length: 14 residues. In germline, CDR1 is SGHVS, CDR2 FQNEAQ. V shed 5 bases, J shed 9 bases, and the junction held 7 bases outside the gene matches. TCRdb keeps only in-frame clones here, not all; method: immunoSEQ multiplex PCR. The sample carries under 150,000 clones, just over 90% recorded once. The receptor comes from an adult in good health. The V gene is TRBV7-8, the J gene TRBJ2-1; 10 nucleotides line up with TRBD1. The material was peripheral blood, obtained on day 0 of AZD1222 vaccination. The CDR3 nucleotides are TGTGCCAGCAGCAGAGCGGGACAGGGGAGTGAGCAGTTCTTC. Amino acids: CASSRAGQGSEQFF.